The sequence of this T cell receptor (beta chain) was determined in a study of human T cells and chemical hapten exposure. The germline CDR1 and CDR2 sequences are SGHVS and FQNEAQ. CDR3 size: 16 residues. The ends lost 4 bases at V and 3 bases at J; junction bases unmatched: 9. Time point meaning: patch test 2, 6 weeks after DPC sensitization. Treatment of the sample: therapeutic diphenylcyclopropenone sensitization with weekly scalp DPC. Blood collection happened ahead of applying each patch test. Unique molecular identifiers were linked by the library to individual cDNA molecules. TCRdb reprocessed the RACE reads via MiXCR and lists one record per CDR3 protein. This repertoire shows roughly 140,000 distinct CDR3 sequences, approximately 12% found once; its top ten account for approximately 1.3%.

The sample in question was whole blood, obtained in connection with sensitization to the hapten diphenylcyclopropenone (DPC). This clonotype was sampled from a woman in her forties or fifties with alopecia areata. Some clones in this sample may be carry-over from other donors' samples. The chain is built from TRBV7-8 and TRBJ2-3, with 8 nucleotides matching TRBD1. In DNA form, the CDR3 reads TGTGCCAGCAGCTCAAGCGACAGGGGTAGGACAGATACGCAGTATTTT. Its translation is CASSSSDRGRTDTQYF.